Sequencing of this T cell receptor beta chain was carried out in a study of early T cells in non-severe SARS-CoV-2 infection (dated by TCRdb to the early 2020s). Regarding the research as a whole: Because TCR sequencing was done on bulk RNA from unsorted whole blood, the alpha and beta chains could not be paired. The study at large found these results: Matching against VDJdb was skewed toward anti-spike CD8 responses, likely underestimated virus-specific expansions, and missed private and CD4 specificities.

V and J are truncated by 5 bases and 1 base respectively, leaving an intervening sequence of 9 bases. Taken from the germline V gene (reference sequence), the CDR1 and CDR2 loops are DFQATT and SNEGSKA. The CDR3 contains 13 residues, cysteine and phenylalanine counted. The DNA shown is the 39-base CDR3, in frame from base 1. A case-control design nested within a healthcare worker cohort in London, UK, was used, with weekly nasopharyngeal swab PCR tests and blood sampling performed. Healthcare workers were enrolled in the week of the UK lockdown, from 23 to 31 March 2020, and were followed every week for up to about 16 weeks. Library creation used 5' RACE. Sequencing relied on a NextSeq 500. In the TCR library protocol, unique molecular identifiers were attached to individual cDNA molecules to correct for PCR bias and sequencing error. Both TCR alpha and beta chains were sequenced, and tight co-correlation was observed between alpha and beta sequence abundances in each sample. From the authors' description of their analysis: Decombinator V4 was used to annotate the V gene, J gene and CDR3 of the TCR sequences. TCRs were defined as expanded if a significant change between any two time points was detected under a Poisson model with p below 0.0001. Abundances of TCRs were expressed as counts per million after normalisation to the total number of TCRs sequenced in each sample. TRAV1-2 paired with TRAJ12, TRAJ20 or TRAJ33 defined MAIT TCRs, while TRAV10 paired with TRAJ18 defined iNKT TCRs. VDJdb, accessed 1 November 2021, was searched for CMV, EBV and SARS-CoV-2 annotated TCRs, with TCRs annotated for multiple antigens excluded. TCRdb handled the public reads itself, with Q25 trimming in fastp and clone calling in MiXCR, and kept productive beta chains. Rows matching on CDR3 protein sequence are summarized as one entry with the most common DNA and genes. The V and J calls and clone size come from TCRdb's table, not from the authors' own analysis. This sample comprises 40,000 to 45,000 distinct CDR3 sequences, 10% to 15% of them detected only once. The top ten clonotypes cover around 15% of the sample.

This clonotype was counted ten times or more. Its antigen has not been determined. No qualities accompany the bases; no much larger clone lies one base away. The sequenced sample consisted of whole blood. The sequence was obtained from an adult who was a healthcare worker with PCR-confirmed SARS-CoV-2 infection or an uninfected control (not recorded which). This sequence uses TRBV20-1 and TRBJ2-4, with no confidently assigned D gene. The base sequence is TGCAGTGCTTCAGCCCTGGCCAAAAACATTCAGTACTTC. This translates into CSASALAKNIQYF.